A selection of T cell receptor beta chains follows, all from one sample in a study of blood T cells in healthy people across ages. TCRdb itself ran the 5' RACE reads through MiXCR, one entry per CDR3 protein. The sample lists 1.5 million to 2 million distinct CDR3 sequences, approximately 32% occurring once. Source material: blood. These receptors were taken from a woman aged 25 to 39 in good health. Both conserved end residues are part of each CDR3. D genes are given only for firm matches. Clone size is not always given. Where it is, it says once, few, many or a class for expanded clones.

J | size | D | V | DNA | CDR3
TRBJ2-7 | few | NA | TRBV6-4 | TGTGCCAGCAATGACCGTGGGGACCCTAAGACAAGGGGGAGGTCTTACGAGCAGTACTTC | CASNDRGDPKTRGRSYEQYF
TRBJ2-5 | NA | TRBD1 | TRBV2 | TGTGCCAGCAGTGAAAATGGACAGGCCGCGACCCAGTACTTC | CASSENGQAATQYF
TRBJ2-3 | NA | NA | TRBV6-4 | TGTGCCAGCAGTGAAGGGGACCGACTGAGCACAGATACGCAGTATTTT | CASSEGDRLSTDTQYF
TRBJ2-5 | NA | NA | TRBV28 | TGTGCCAGCAGTTTACCCCTGGGAAGGTTTGGGGAGCAGTACTTC | CASSLPLGRFGEQYF
TRBJ1-5 | NA | TRBD1 | TRBV7-9 | TGTGCCAGCAGCTTCGGGACAGATAACAATCAGCCCCAGCATTTT | CASSFGTDNNQPQHF
TRBJ2-3 | NA | TRBD2 | TRBV12-3/TRBV12-4 | TGTGCCAGCACCTCCACTGAGAGCGGGGGGGACACAGATACGCAGTATTTT | CASTSTESGGDTDTQYF
TRBJ2-1 | NA | TRBD1 | TRBV7-8 | TGTGCCAGCAGCTTGGGACAGGGGAGGGCTGCTGAGCAGTTCTTC | CASSLGQGRAAEQFF
TRBJ2-7 | NA | TRBD1 | TRBV5-5 | TGTGCCAGCAGCCCAACAGGGGCCAGGAGCTCCTACGAGCAGTACTTC | CASSPTGARSSYEQYF
TRBJ1-5 | NA | TRBD1 | TRBV4-1 | TGCGCCAGCAGCCCCCGGACAGGGCCAGGGCAGCCCCAGCATTTT | CASSPRTGPGQPQHF
TRBJ2-7 | many | NA | TRBV6-2/TRBV6-3 | TGTGCCAGCAGTAGGGACCGCTACGAGCAGTACTTC | CASSRDRYEQYF
TRBJ2-1 | few | NA | TRBV5-1 | TGCGCCAGCAGCTCGAGGGAGGATGAGCAGTTCTTC | CASSSREDEQFF
TRBJ1-2 | many | NA | TRBV28 | TGTGCCAGCAGTCCGGGTCAAGGGAGGGGGAACTATGGCTACACCTTC | CASSPGQGRGNYGYTF
TRBJ2-5 | few | NA | TRBV12-3/TRBV12-4 | TGTGCCAGCACCTCCCAAGCGGGACTCCGGGGGGCGAAAGAGACCCAGTACTTC | CASTSQAGLRGAKETQYF
TRBJ2-7 | few | NA | TRBV20-1 | TGCAGGGCTAGGGCGGGCGGCGAGCAGTACTTC | CRARAGGEQYF
TRBJ1-6 | NA | TRBD1 | TRBV20-1 | TGCAGTGCTAGTCAGGGGGTCGATTCACCCCTCCACTTT | CSASQGVDSPLHF
TRBJ2-4 | NA | TRBD2 | TRBV27 | TGTGCCAGCAGTGCAGGGACTAGCGGTTTATGGATTCAGTACTTC | CASSAGTSGLWIQYF
TRBJ2-6 | few | NA | TRBV6-1 | TGTGCCAGCAGGTCCTCAGGGGCTGGGGCCAACGTCCTGACTTTC | CASRSSGAGANVLTF
TRBJ2-7 | NA | NA | TRBV28 | TGTGCCAGCACCTCACCGGGGTTCGCCCAGTACTTC | CASTSPGFAQYF
TRBJ2-1 | NA | NA | TRBV20-1 | TGCAGCAAGGGGCTGGCGGATGAGCAGTTCTTC | CSKGLADEQFF
TRBJ2-5 | NA | NA | TRBV15 | TGTGCCACCAGCAGAGATGATATCCAAGAGACCCAGTACTTC | CATSRDDIQETQYF
TRBJ1-2 | NA | TRBD1 | TRBV20-1 | TGCAGTGCTGGACCACCGGGACAGACGAACTATGGCTACACCTTC | CSAGPPGQTNYGYTF
TRBJ2-3 | many | TRBD2 | TRBV2 | TGTGCCAGCGCGGGGACTAGGGGAGATACGCAGTATTTT | CASAGTRGDTQYF
TRBJ1-4 | few | NA | TRBV7-9 | TGTGCCAGCAGCTTCTCCAAATATAATGAAAAACTGTTTTTT | CASSFSKYNEKLFF
TRBJ2-1 | NA | NA | TRBV7-2 | TGTGCCAGCAGCTTACAGACCTTCGGGAATGAGCAGTTCTTC | CASSLQTFGNEQFF
TRBJ2-3 | once | NA | TRBV27 | TGTGCCAGCAGCCTTATACCCCCAGCGGGTTCCATTAGCACAGATACGCAGTATTTT | CASSLIPPAGSISTDTQYF
TRBJ2-1 | NA | TRBD1 | TRBV20-1 | TGCAGTGCTATCGGAGGGGACAGGGAGGTAAATGAGCAGTTCTTC | CSAIGGDREVNEQFF
TRBJ2-7 | NA | TRBD1 | TRBV2 | TGTGCCAGCATGGACAGGGGGCCCTACGAGCAGTACTTC | CASMDRGPYEQYF
TRBJ2-3 | few | NA | TRBV29-1 | TGCAGCGTTGCGGGGGAGGAATGGACAGATACGCAGTATTTT | CSVAGEEWTDTQYF
TRBJ2-7 | few | NA | TRBV5-1 | TGCGCCAGCAGCTTGGGACCGAAGGGTACCTACGAGCAGTACTTC | CASSLGPKGTYEQYF
TRBJ1-2 | NA | TRBD1 | TRBV20-1 | TGCACCGACCGGGACAGGACCACCTATGGCTACACCTTC | CTDRDRTTYGYTF
TRBJ2-1 | few | NA | TRBV20-1 | TGCAGTGCTAGTTCGGGCGAGAAGGTGAATGAGCAGTTCTTC | CSASSGEKVNEQFF
TRBJ1-1 | once | NA | TRBV14 | TGTGCCAGCAGCCCCCAGCCGGGAATTGAAGCTTTCTTT | CASSPQPGIEAFF
TRBJ2-3 | once | NA | TRBV11-2 | TGTGCCAGCAGAAAGTCAGAGGTTCCAGATACGCAGTATTTT | CASRKSEVPDTQYF
TRBJ1-2 | NA | NA | TRBV20-1 | TGCAGTGCTAGAGATCCATTCGGCAGGGTTCACTATGGCTACACCTTC | CSARDPFGRVHYGYTF
TRBJ2-3 | few | TRBD2 | TRBV4-1 | TGCGCCAGCAGCCAAGTCCCGGGGAGGGTCGGGACAGATACGCAGTATTTT | CASSQVPGRVGTDTQYF
TRBJ2-2 | few | TRBD1 | TRBV5-1 | TGCGCCAGCAGCGGACAGGGGGTGGCCGGGGAGCTGTTTTTT | CASSGQGVAGELFF
TRBJ1-5 | NA | NA | TRBV28 | TGTGCCAGCAAGGATGGGGGGGTCAATCAGCCCCAGCATTTT | CASKDGGVNQPQHF
TRBJ2-3 | few | TRBD2 | TRBV9 | TGTGCCAGCAGCGTATCCGGGAGCGGGGGAGATACGCAGTATTTT | CASSVSGSGGDTQYF
TRBJ1-1 | NA | NA | TRBV12-3/TRBV12-4 | TGTGCCAGCAGGTCACAGGGAGGGAGCACTGAAGCTTTCTTT | CASRSQGGSTEAFF
TRBJ2-1 | NA | TRBD2 | TRBV3-1 | TGTGCCAGCAGCCAAGAAGGGGAAACTAGCGGGGACAATGAGCAGTTCTTC | CASSQEGETSGDNEQFF
TRBJ2-5 | NA | TRBD2 | TRBV7-3 | TGTGCCAGCAGCACTAGCGGTCCCCAAGAGACCCAGTACTTC | CASSTSGPQETQYF
TRBJ1-1 | NA | TRBD1 | TRBV12-3/TRBV12-4 | TGTGCCAGCAATAACAGGGGCTCGGGCGGGGAAGCTTTCTTT | CASNNRGSGGEAFF
TRBJ2-3 | few | TRBD2 | TRBV7-2 | TGTGCCAGCAGCTTGACTAGCGGGAGTATGGATACGCAGTATTTT | CASSLTSGSMDTQYF
TRBJ2-2 | NA | NA | TRBV9 | TGTGCCAGCAGCGTAAGCGGGCATGCCGCGAACACCGGGGAGCTGTTTTTT | CASSVSGHAANTGELFF
TRBJ2-3 | few | NA | TRBV27 | TGTGCCAGCAGTTTCGGGAACACAGATACGCAGTATTTT | CASSFGNTDTQYF
TRBJ2-1 | NA | TRBD1 | TRBV14 | TGTGCCAGCAGCCAAGTCCTGGGACAGGGTACGAATGAGCAGTTCTTC | CASSQVLGQGTNEQFF
TRBJ2-7 | NA | NA | TRBV9 | TGTGCCAGCAGCCCCGGAGGGCCGGCCTACGAGCAGTACTTC | CASSPGGPAYEQYF
TRBJ2-3 | few | TRBD1 | TRBV27 | TGTGCCACCGCGACAGGGGGCTCAGCAGATACGCAGTATTTT | CATATGGSADTQYF
TRBJ2-7 | few | NA | TRBV13 | TGTGCCAGCAACTTAGGGGCAGGGGAGGTCTACGAGCAGTACTTC | CASNLGAGEVYEQYF
TRBJ2-7 | NA | NA | TRBV5-1 | TGCGCCAGCACCTACAGCTACGAGCAGTACTTC | CASTYSYEQYF
TRBJ2-3 | NA | NA | TRBV18 | TGTGCCAGCTCACCCGGCAGCCCATCCCCTTACCAAGATACGCAGTATTTT | CASSPGSPSPYQDTQYF
TRBJ2-7 | few | TRBD1 | TRBV2 | TGTGCCAGCAGTGAGCCTACGGGACAGTCCTCCTACGAGCAGTACTTC | CASSEPTGQSSYEQYF
TRBJ1-6 | few | TRBD1 | TRBV4-2 | TGTGCCAGCAGCCAAGACGCCGGACAGGGTAATTCACCCCTCCACTTT | CASSQDAGQGNSPLHF
TRBJ2-1 | NA | TRBD2 | TRBV24-1 | TGTGCCACCGGGAGCGGGGGGTCCTACAATGAGCAGTTCTTC | CATGSGGSYNEQFF